These T cell receptor beta chains were read from a single sample in a study of shared clonotypes between healthy human individuals. Only in-frame clones appear in the TCRdb table, and some are missing; sequencing was by immunoSEQ multiplex PCR. The sample lists fewer than 850,000 clones, 72% occurring once. Sequencing was performed on memory CD4+ T cells sorted from blood. These receptors were taken from a woman in her thirties in good health. The CDR3 runs from the conserved cysteine through the conserved F or W. Each record gives: D gene, V gene, J gene, clone size, CDR3 DNA, CDR3 protein. D genes are given only for firm matches. Where a row states a size, it is once, few, many or the class of an expanded clone; other rows omit it.

D gene: -; V gene: TRBV11-1; J gene: TRBJ2-2; clone size: -; CDR3 DNA: TGTGCCAGCACCCAGCGTGGGGGGCTTTCGAACACCGGGGAGCTGTTTTTT; CDR3 protein: CASTQRGGLSNTGELFF
D gene: -; V gene: TRBV5-1; J gene: TRBJ2-2; clone size: -; CDR3 DNA: TGCGCCAGCAGCCCCAGGACATCTAACACCGGGGAGCTGTTTTTT; CDR3 protein: CASSPRTSNTGELFF
D gene: -; V gene: TRBV28; J gene: TRBJ2-7; clone size: -; CDR3 DNA: TGTGCCAGCAGTTTAGCCAGGGGGGGAGAGCAGTACTTC; CDR3 protein: CASSLARGGEQYF
D gene: TRBD2; V gene: TRBV19; J gene: TRBJ2-1; clone size: -; CDR3 DNA: TGTGCCAGTAGTATCGGGACTAGCGGGAGACCGGGCAATGAGCAGTTCTTC; CDR3 protein: CASSIGTSGRPGNEQFF
D gene: TRBD2; V gene: TRBV10-3; J gene: TRBJ2-5; clone size: -; CDR3 DNA: TGTGCCATCAGTGAGTCGACCGGAGCTAGCGGGCGAGAGACCCAGTACTTC; CDR3 protein: CAISESTGASGRETQYF
D gene: TRBD2; V gene: TRBV2; J gene: TRBJ2-1; clone size: -; CDR3 DNA: TGTGCCAGCAGTGAGTTGGGCGGGAGTGAATATGAGCAGTTCTTC; CDR3 protein: CASSELGGSEYEQFF
D gene: -; V gene: TRBV18; J gene: TRBJ2-7; clone size: many; CDR3 DNA: TGTGCCAGCTCACGACCTCTGGACAAGCCCTACGAGCAGTACTTC; CDR3 protein: CASSRPLDKPYEQYF
D gene: -; V gene: TRBV29-1; J gene: TRBJ2-1; clone size: few; CDR3 DNA: TGCAGCGTTAATCATCGGGACAAATACAATGAGCAGTTCTTC; CDR3 protein: CSVNHRDKYNEQFF
D gene: -; V gene: TRBV4-1; J gene: TRBJ2-3; clone size: -; CDR3 DNA: TGCGCCAGCAGCCAAGGAATGGGGGTTAGCACAGATACGCAGTATTTT; CDR3 protein: CASSQGMGVSTDTQYF
D gene: -; V gene: TRBV11-2; J gene: TRBJ1-5; clone size: few; CDR3 DNA: TGTGCCAGCAGCTTATTTGACGATCAGCCCCAGCATTTT; CDR3 protein: CASSLFDDQPQHF
D gene: -; V gene: TRBV7-1; J gene: TRBJ1-1; clone size: -; CDR3 DNA: TGTGCCAGCAGCTTATTGGGTAGGACTGCCTCGTCCGCTTTCTTT; CDR3 protein: CASSLLGRTASSAFF
D gene: TRBD1; V gene: TRBV4-1; J gene: TRBJ1-4; clone size: -; CDR3 DNA: TGCGCCAGCAGCCAAACCGGGACAGCTAATGAAAAACTGTTTTTT; CDR3 protein: CASSQTGTANEKLFF
D gene: -; V gene: TRBV25-1; J gene: TRBJ1-4; clone size: -; CDR3 DNA: TGTGCCAGCAGCCTCCGTGAGAATGAAAAACTGTTTTTT; CDR3 protein: CASSLRENEKLFF
D gene: TRBD1; V gene: TRBV6-6; J gene: TRBJ2-1; clone size: once; CDR3 DNA: TGTGCCAGCAGTATCTCCAGGACAGGGAATGAGCAGTTCTTC; CDR3 protein: CASSISRTGNEQFF
D gene: -; V gene: TRBV28; J gene: TRBJ1-1; clone size: -; CDR3 DNA: TGTGCCAGCGGAGGACAACGATGGACTGAAGCTTTCTTT; CDR3 protein: CASGGQRWTEAFF
D gene: -; V gene: TRBV4-1; J gene: TRBJ1-3; clone size: -; CDR3 DNA: TGCGCCAGCAGCCAAGACCTCCTCTTCTCTGGAAACACCATATATTTT; CDR3 protein: CASSQDLLFSGNTIYF
D gene: TRBD2; V gene: TRBV30; J gene: TRBJ2-1; clone size: few; CDR3 DNA: TGTGCCTGGCGCCCGGGGACTAACAACAATGAGCAGTTCTTC; CDR3 protein: CAWRPGTNNNEQFF
D gene: -; V gene: TRBV21-1; J gene: TRBJ2-7; clone size: -; CDR3 DNA: TGTGCCAGCAGCAAAGAGGCGTACGAGCAGTACTTC; CDR3 protein: CASSKEAYEQYF
D gene: TRBD1; V gene: TRBV28; J gene: TRBJ1-5; clone size: -; CDR3 DNA: TGTGCCAGCAGTTTAGAGGACAGGGGGGCTCGTCGGCCCCAGCATTTT; CDR3 protein: CASSLEDRGARRPQHF
D gene: TRBD1; V gene: TRBV28; J gene: TRBJ1-2; clone size: few; CDR3 DNA: TGTGCCAGCAGCGGGAAGGGGGCTAGGGGTGGCTACACCTTC; CDR3 protein: CASSGKGARGGYTF
D gene: -; V gene: TRBV5-4; J gene: TRBJ1-1; clone size: -; CDR3 DNA: TGTGCCAGCAGCTTCGCGGATGAAGTTCCTTTCTTT; CDR3 protein: CASSFADEVPFF
D gene: -; V gene: TRBV29-1; J gene: TRBJ1-1; clone size: few; CDR3 DNA: TGCAGCGTAGGACACACGAACACTGAAGCTTTCTTT; CDR3 protein: CSVGHTNTEAFF
D gene: -; V gene: TRBV6-5; J gene: TRBJ1-2; clone size: -; CDR3 DNA: TGTGCCAGCAGTGGCGTTTCTACTAACTATGGCTACACCTTC; CDR3 protein: CASSGVSTNYGYTF
D gene: TRBD2; V gene: TRBV29-1; J gene: TRBJ2-2; clone size: few; CDR3 DNA: TGCAGCGTCAGAGGACTAGCGGGAGGGGGAACCGGGGAGCTGTTTTTT; CDR3 protein: CSVRGLAGGGTGELFF
D gene: TRBD1; V gene: TRBV7-2; J gene: TRBJ1-2; clone size: -; CDR3 DNA: TGTGCCAGCAGCTACGACAGGGATTATGGCTACACCTTC; CDR3 protein: CASSYDRDYGYTF
D gene: TRBD2; V gene: TRBV10-1; J gene: TRBJ2-2; clone size: -; CDR3 DNA: TGCGCCAGGGCGGGGAGGGAACCCGGGGAGCTGTTTTTT; CDR3 protein: CARAGREPGELFF
D gene: TRBD2; V gene: TRBV5-1; J gene: TRBJ2-1; clone size: -; CDR3 DNA: TGCGCCAGCAGCACATCTAGCGGGGCCTACAATGAGCAGTTCTTC; CDR3 protein: CASSTSSGAYNEQFF
D gene: TRBD2; V gene: TRBV10-3; J gene: TRBJ2-1; clone size: few; CDR3 DNA: TGTGCCATCAGTGGGGGACTAAACTACAATGAGCAGTTCTTC; CDR3 protein: CAISGGLNYNEQFF
D gene: TRBD1; V gene: TRBV28; J gene: TRBJ1-2; clone size: -; CDR3 DNA: TGTGCCAGCAGTTTGCGGAACAGGGGCGTGGGATATGGCTACACCTTC; CDR3 protein: CASSLRNRGVGYGYTF
D gene: -; V gene: TRBV5-1; J gene: TRBJ2-3; clone size: -; CDR3 DNA: TGCGCCAGCAGCTTGGAAGGGCGGGATGTAGATACGCAGTATTTT; CDR3 protein: CASSLEGRDVDTQYF
D gene: TRBD2; V gene: TRBV12-5; J gene: TRBJ2-1; clone size: few; CDR3 DNA: TGTGCTAGTGGTTTGGTAACCCTAGCGGGAGGGCCTAAGCAGTTCTTC; CDR3 protein: CASGLVTLAGGPKQFF
D gene: -; V gene: TRBV5-5; J gene: TRBJ1-1; clone size: -; CDR3 DNA: TGTGCCAGCAGCTTGACCAGAGCTTGGACTGAAGCTTTCTTT; CDR3 protein: CASSLTRAWTEAFF
D gene: -; V gene: TRBV11-2; J gene: TRBJ2-1; clone size: -; CDR3 DNA: TGTGCCAGCAGCTTAGCTTGGGAGGATGAGCAGTTCTTC; CDR3 protein: CASSLAWEDEQFF
D gene: TRBD2; V gene: TRBV11-3; J gene: TRBJ2-3; clone size: -; CDR3 DNA: TGTGCCAGCAGCCTCGGGACTAGCGGGGGGGATACGCAGTATTTT; CDR3 protein: CASSLGTSGGDTQYF
D gene: TRBD2; V gene: TRBV5-1; J gene: TRBJ2-1; clone size: -; CDR3 DNA: TGCGCCAGCAGCTTGGTTGTTAGCGGGAACTCCAATGAGCAGTTCTTC; CDR3 protein: CASSLVVSGNSNEQFF
D gene: TRBD2; V gene: TRBV11-3; J gene: TRBJ2-1; clone size: few; CDR3 DNA: TGTGCCAGCAGCGCAAGTAGCGGGGGTGGCGATGAGCAGTTCTTC; CDR3 protein: CASSASSGGGDEQFF
D gene: -; V gene: TRBV4-1; J gene: TRBJ2-6; clone size: -; CDR3 DNA: TGCGCCAGCAGCCAACCGACCCGCTCTGGGGCCAACGTCCTGACTTTC; CDR3 protein: CASSQPTRSGANVLTF
D gene: -; V gene: TRBV7-9; J gene: TRBJ1-3; clone size: -; CDR3 DNA: TGTGCCAGCAGCCCGCGGACAGCAAATGGAAACACCATATATTTT; CDR3 protein: CASSPRTANGNTIYF
D gene: -; V gene: TRBV9; J gene: TRBJ2-7; clone size: -; CDR3 DNA: TGTGCCAGCAGCGTAGTCCCCCGGGCAGGGTCAGAGTCCTACGAGCAGTACTTC; CDR3 protein: CASSVVPRAGSESYEQYF
D gene: TRBD2; V gene: TRBV10-1; J gene: TRBJ2-7; clone size: -; CDR3 DNA: TGCGCCAGCAGTGGGGAGGGTCCTCCCTACGAGCAGTACTTC; CDR3 protein: CASSGEGPPYEQYF
D gene: -; V gene: TRBV7-8; J gene: TRBJ1-5; clone size: -; CDR3 DNA: TGTGCCAGCAGCTTGGGACTTCATAGCAATCAGCCCCAGCATTTT; CDR3 protein: CASSLGLHSNQPQHF
D gene: TRBD2; V gene: TRBV28; J gene: TRBJ2-7; clone size: -; CDR3 DNA: TGTGCCAGCAGTGATAGCGGGAGGGCCCAGTACGAGCAGTACTTC; CDR3 protein: CASSDSGRAQYEQYF
D gene: -; V gene: TRBV29-1; J gene: TRBJ2-3; clone size: -; CDR3 DNA: TGCAGCGTCTGGCGTTCTAGCACAGATACGCAGTATTTT; CDR3 protein: CSVWRSSTDTQYF
D gene: TRBD1; V gene: TRBV27; J gene: TRBJ2-7; clone size: -; CDR3 DNA: TGTGCCAGCAGTATCCGGACAGGACGCTCCTACGAGCAGTACTTC; CDR3 protein: CASSIRTGRSYEQYF
D gene: -; V gene: TRBV2; J gene: TRBJ2-3; clone size: -; CDR3 DNA: TGTGCCAGCGGGAAAGGGGCTACGCAGTATTTT; CDR3 protein: CASGKGATQYF
D gene: TRBD1; V gene: TRBV6-5; J gene: TRBJ1-2; clone size: -; CDR3 DNA: TGTGCCAGCAGAGGGACAGCTCTTAACTATGGCTACACCTTC; CDR3 protein: CASRGTALNYGYTF
D gene: -; V gene: TRBV27; J gene: TRBJ2-7; clone size: -; CDR3 DNA: TGTGCCAGCAGTTTACTGCGGGACCCCACCTACGAGCAGTACTTC; CDR3 protein: CASSLLRDPTYEQYF
D gene: -; V gene: TRBV6-1; J gene: TRBJ2-7; clone size: few; CDR3 DNA: TGTGCCAGCAGTGGTCGGCGGAACTCCTACGAGCAGTACTTC; CDR3 protein: CASSGRRNSYEQYF
D gene: -; V gene: TRBV7-9; J gene: TRBJ2-7; clone size: -; CDR3 DNA: TGTGCCAGCAGCTTAGCGTGGGGAGAGGTGAACGAGCAGTACTTC; CDR3 protein: CASSLAWGEVNEQYF
D gene: -; V gene: TRBV28; J gene: TRBJ1-5; clone size: -; CDR3 DNA: TGTGCCAGCAGTTGGACAAGCAATCAGCCCCAGCATTTT; CDR3 protein: CASSWTSNQPQHF
D gene: -; V gene: TRBV5-1; J gene: TRBJ2-2; clone size: -; CDR3 DNA: TGCGCCAGCAGCGCCGACACCGGGGAGCTGTTTTTT; CDR3 protein: CASSADTGELFF